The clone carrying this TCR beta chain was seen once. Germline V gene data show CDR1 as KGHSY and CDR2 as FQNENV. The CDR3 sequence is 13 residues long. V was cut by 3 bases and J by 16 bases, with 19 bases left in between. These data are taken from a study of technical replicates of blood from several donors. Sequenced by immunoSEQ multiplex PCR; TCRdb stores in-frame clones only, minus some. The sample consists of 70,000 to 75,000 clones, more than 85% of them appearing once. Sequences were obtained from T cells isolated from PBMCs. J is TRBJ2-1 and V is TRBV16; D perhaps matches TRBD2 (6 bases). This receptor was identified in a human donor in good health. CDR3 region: CASSQVASEPAFF. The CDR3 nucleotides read TGTGCCAGCAGCCAGGTAGCTAGCGAACCCGCCTTCTTC.